Shown below are 30 T cell receptor beta chains from a single sample sequenced in a study of T cell responses to AZD1222 COVID-19 vaccine. This table comes from immunoSEQ multiplex PCR, and its TCRdb copy is limited to in-frame clones, with some not included. The table has some 150,000 clones, about nine tenths seen once; the top ten hold 1.5% to 2%. The sample was peripheral blood, taken on day 0 of AZD1222 vaccination. The receptors were sampled from an adult in good health.

The count of this clone is one. CDR3 sequence reads: CASSHLGVASREEQYF. DNA for the CDR3: TGTGCCAGCAGCCACCTGGGGGTAGCGAGCCGGGAGGAGCAGTACTTC. The chain carries TRBV3-1 (or the pseudogene TRBV3-2) and TRBJ2-7, with D perhaps TRBD2 (6 bases). The germline V gene has CDR1 LGHDT and CDR2 YNNKEL (reference sequence). The CDR3 contains 16 residues. The ends were cut back, 3 bases at V and 7 bases at J, with 22 bases in the middle.

This clone appeared once. This chain uses TRBV7-9 with TRBJ2-3; D is undetermined. Deletions cut 5 bases from V and 4 bases from J, with 13 bases between. The CDR3 consists of 14 residues. Germline values: CDR1 SEHNR, CDR2 FQNEAQ (reference sequence). The CDR3 DNA sequence: TGTGCCAGCAGCCCAGACTCTGTGGCAGATACGCAGTATTTT. Translation: CASSPDSVADTQYF.

V usage is TRBV7-9 and J usage is TRBJ1-4, with a weak D call TRBD1 (6 bases). Trimming pared 5 bases from V and 4 bases from J, leaving 14 bases between. The CDR3 covers 15 residues. Per the germline V gene, CDR1 is SEHNR and CDR2 is FQNEAQ (reference sequence). The CDR3 DNA follows: TGTGCCAGCAGCCTAATGACAGGCCGTAATGAAAAACTGTTTTTT. It yields the protein CASSLMTGRNEKLFF.

The chain links TRBV11-2 to TRBJ2-3; the D gene is possibly TRBD2 (5 bases). The V gene's germline CDR1 is SGHAT and CDR2 FQNNGV. With 2 bases removed from V and 3 bases from J, the gap between germline ends came to 9 bases. The CDR3 is made up of 14 amino acids. The DNA of the CDR3 is TGTGCCAGCAGCTTAATGGACTTTACAGATACGCAGTATTTT. This translates into CASSLMDFTDTQYF.

This chain uses TRBV28 with TRBJ2-1; D not resolved. Germline assignment: CDR1 MDHEN and CDR2 SYDVKM. The V and J ends lost 5 bases and 5 bases respectively, with 22 bases between them. The CDR3 loop spans 17 amino acids. This CDR3 reads CASSPVWSTISDNEQFF. The CDR3 coding sequence is TGTGCCAGCAGTCCAGTCTGGTCGACCATATCGGACAATGAGCAGTTCTTC.

The chain employs TRBV6-2 or TRBV6-3 and TRBJ2-7, with TRBD2 matching 11 bases. Germline assignment: CDR1 MNHEY and CDR2 SVGEGT. CDR3 size: 15 residues. Trimming removed 3 bases from V and 5 bases from J; junction bases left unmatched: 6. This chain's CDR3 is CASSYRRLAGHEQYF. The CDR3 DNA reads as TGTGCCAGCAGTTATCGGCGACTAGCGGGACACGAGCAGTACTTC.

This chain joins TRBV5-4 and TRBJ1-2; D is possibly TRBD1 (5 bases). Per germline, CDR1 SGHNT and CDR2 YYREEE (reference sequence). This CDR3 region has 15 residues. Trimming took off 0 bases at V and 0 bases at J, with 9 bases between the two ends. The CDR3 loop reads CASSLVQGANYGYTF. As DNA, the CDR3 is TGTGCCAGCAGCTTGGTGCAGGGAGCTAACTATGGCTACACCTTC.

V usage is TRBV28 and J usage is TRBJ2-1, with 8 positions matching TRBD2. In germline, CDR1 is MDHEN, CDR2 SYDVKM. This CDR3 spans 16 amino acids. The V segment lost 4 bases and the J segment 6 bases; nucleotides outside the gene matches: 11. CDR3 sequence reads: CASSSTSGALSNEQFF. The CDR3 region has the DNA TGTGCCAGCAGTTCAACTAGCGGTGCCCTGTCCAATGAGCAGTTCTTC.

CDR3 region: CASSGLGLAGDQFF. The CDR3 DNA reads as TGTGCCAGCAGTGGTTTAGGACTAGCGGGAGACCAGTTCTTC. The chain links TRBV25-1 to TRBJ2-1, with 13 bases identical to TRBD2. Trimming removed 4 bases from V and 13 bases from J; junction bases left unmatched: 7. CDR3 length equals 14 residues. Looked up from germline, CDR1 is MGHDK and CDR2 is SYGVNS.

This rearrangement joins TRBV9 to TRBJ1-5, with no clear D. V was clipped by 3 bases and J by 0 bases, with 7 bases between them. The CDR3 length is 14 residues. The germline gives CDR1 SGDLS, CDR2 YYNGEE. CDR3 residues: CASSAYSSNQPQHF. The CDR3, as DNA: TGTGCCAGCAGCGCTTACAGTAGCAATCAGCCCCAGCATTTT.

The V call is TRBV27, the J call TRBJ2-2; D not resolved. The germline V and J ends were trimmed by 5 bases and 1 base, with 14 bases remaining between them. CDR1 is MNHEY and CDR2 is SMNVEV in the germline V gene (reference sequence). CDR3 size: 16 residues. The DNA of the CDR3 is TGTGCCAGCAGTCCCCGAAGTACCTGGAACACCGGGGAGCTGTTTTTT. It translates to CASSPRSTWNTGELFF.

The chain recombines TRBV6-5 with TRBJ1-4; 8 nucleotides match TRBD1. CDR1 and CDR2 from the germline V gene are MNHEY and SVGAGI. The V and J ends lost 6 bases and 7 bases, in that order; junction bases with no gene match: 10. The CDR3 covers 15 residues. Here the CDR3 reads CASSYVGTGLEKLFF. CDR3 sequence (DNA): TGTGCCAGCAGCTACGTCGGGACAGGCCTTGAAAAACTGTTTTTT.

The J gene is TRBJ2-7, the V gene TRBV5-4; D is perhaps TRBD2 (6 bases). From germline, CDR1 is SGHNT and CDR2 YYREEE (reference sequence). CDR3 length: 13 residues. The germline V and J ends were trimmed by 2 bases and 5 bases, with 11 bases remaining between them. CDR3 DNA: TGTGCCAGCAGCTTCCGGGGGTTCGACGAGCAGTACTTC. Its protein is CASSFRGFDEQYF.

The CDR3, as DNA: TGTGCCAGTAGTAAAGGACTAGCGGGAGGAAATGAGCAGTTCTTC. Translation: CASSKGLAGGNEQFF. V usage is TRBV19 and J usage is TRBJ2-1; 14 positions agree with TRBD2. With 4 bases clipped from V and 7 bases from J, the junction kept 3 bases outside the gene matches. Germline V gene data show CDR1 as LNHDA and CDR2 as SQIVND (reference sequence). The CDR3 contains 15 residues.

The CDR3 reads CASSFTGGIIWDEQFF. The CDR3 region has the DNA TGTGCCAGCAGCTTTACGGGAGGGATCATTTGGGATGAGCAGTTCTTC. The chain links TRBV11-1 to TRBJ2-1, with 8 nucleotides matching TRBD2. The CDR3 contains 16 residues. Germline V gives CDR1 SGHAT, CDR2 FQDESV (reference sequence). V lost 3 bases to trimming and J lost 8 bases; unmatched junction nucleotides: 12. The whole variable domain, filled in from reference TRBV11-1 and TRBJ2-1, reads EAEVAQSPRYKITEKSQAVAFWCDPISGHATLYWYRQILGQGPELLVQFQDESVVDDSQLPKDRFSAERLKGVDSTLKIQPAELGDSAMYLCASSFTGGIIWDEQFFGPGTRLTVL.

This chain links TRBV24-1 with TRBJ2-1, with 14 bases lining up with TRBD2. CDR1 is KGHDR, CDR2 SFDVKD, per germline. J gave up 1 base and V 3 bases, and 10 bases lay outside the gene matches. The CDR3 totals 20 residues. The CDR3 DNA reads as TGTGCCACCAGTGATGCCGGGACTAGCGGGAGCGGGGGGTCCTACAATGAGCAGTTCTTC. It specifies CATSDAGTSGSGGSYNEQFF.

The chain couples TRBV28 to TRBJ2-7, with TRBD2 matching 15 bases. The CDR3 has 16 residues. Germline-derived CDR1 and CDR2 are MDHEN and SYDVKM. Germline trimming cut 7 bases from V and 3 bases from J; bases unmatched to any gene: 7. The CDR3 region has the DNA TGTGCCAGCACCCCTGGGACTAGCGGGAGGTACTACGAGCAGTACTTC. This gives the protein CASTPGTSGRYYEQYF.

The chain uses TRBV5-1 and TRBJ2-3; D is uncertain. This CDR3 contains 13 residues. V was cut by 0 bases and J by 3 bases, with 5 bases left in between. Looked up from germline, CDR1 is SGHRS and CDR2 is YFSETQ. The CDR3 coding sequence is TGCGCCAGCAGCTTGGACAGAACAGATACGCAGTATTTT. It encodes CASSLDRTDTQYF.

V is TRBV6-2 or TRBV6-3 and J is TRBJ2-7; TRBD2 aligns across 11 bases. Germline V CDR1 and CDR2: MNHEY, SVGEGT. The CDR3 runs to 17 residues. J lost 1 base, V lost 4 bases, and 9 bases had no gene match. Here the CDR3 reads CASSFGTSGLPSYEQYF. The CDR3 bases are TGTGCCAGCAGTTTCGGGACTAGCGGATTACCATCCTACGAGCAGTACTTC.

The chain joins TRBV15 to TRBJ2-2; D gene ambiguous. Germline lookup yields CDR1 LNHNV and CDR2 YYDKDF (reference sequence). The CDR3 spans 15 residues. The V end lost 1 base, the J end lost 0 bases, and 6 bases lay between the germline ends. The CDR3 loop is CATSRVPPNTGELFF. In DNA, the CDR3 is TGTGCCACCAGCAGAGTACCACCGAACACCGGGGAGCTGTTTTTT.

This sequence joins TRBV2 and TRBJ2-5; 8 bases match TRBD2. Looked up from germline, CDR1 is SNHLY and CDR2 is FYNNEI. V trimming: 7 bases; J trimming: 4 bases; junction bases outside the gene matches: 5. This CDR3 comprises 13 residues. In DNA form, the CDR3 reads TGTGCCAGCATGGGGCTAGCGGGAGAGACCCAGTACTTC. It codes for CASMGLAGETQYF.

The chain combines TRBV15 with TRBJ2-7, with 9 bases fitting TRBD2. Germline V gene data show CDR1 as LNHNV and CDR2 as YYDKDF (reference sequence). The CDR3 totals 16 residues. Losses at the gene ends were 0 bases for V and 1 base for J; bases not matched to a gene: 4. The CDR3 here is CATSREPGLASYEQYF. The CDR3 region has the DNA TGTGCCACCAGCAGAGAACCGGGACTAGCTTCCTACGAGCAGTACTTC.

The chain joins TRBV30 to TRBJ2-1, with a tentative D call TRBD1 (6 bases). Germline-derived CDR1 and CDR2 are GTSNPN and SVGIG (reference sequence). The length of the CDR3 is 15 residues. Deletions cut 0 bases from V and 0 bases from J, with 9 bases between. DNA for the CDR3: TGTGCCTGGAGTGTATCAGGGGCCTCCTACAATGAGCAGTTCTTC. As protein: CAWSVSGASYNEQFF.

The J gene is TRBJ2-7, the V gene TRBV7-2, with TRBD1 identical over 8 bases. The CDR3 runs 12 residues. Germline V lookup: CDR1 SGHTA, CDR2 FQGNSA. The ends lost 4 bases at V and 11 bases at J; junction bases unmatched: 7. The CDR3, as DNA: TGTGCCAGCAGCTCCAATCCAGGGGGCGAGTACTTC. Protein product: CASSSNPGGEYF.

The genes are TRBV15 and TRBJ1-5; no reliable D call. Trimming shortened V by 2 bases and J by 4 bases, and 12 bases separated the two germline ends. This CDR3 spans 15 amino acids. Germline V gene lookup returns CDR1 LNHNV and CDR2 YYDKDF (reference sequence). CDR3 amino acids: CATSRQTGFNQPQHF. The CDR3 DNA is TGTGCCACCAGCAGACAGACTGGGTTTAATCAGCCCCAGCATTTT.

This chain links TRBV18 with TRBJ1-1; 7 positions match TRBD1. With V trimmed by 3 bases and J by 4 bases, 8 bases remained unmatched. CDR1 and CDR2 from the germline V gene are KGHSH and LQKENI. The CDR3 contains 15 residues. CDR3 residues: CASSPFEGAPTEAFF. CDR3 nucleotides: TGTGCCAGCTCACCCTTCGAGGGGGCGCCCACTGAAGCTTTCTTT.

This chain joins TRBV18 and TRBJ2-2, with D unresolved. The V and J ends lost 4 bases and 2 bases respectively, with 8 bases between them. Germline V gene lookup returns CDR1 KGHSH and CDR2 LQKENI. The CDR3 runs 14 residues. CDR3 in DNA: TGTGCCAGCTCACAGAAAGCCAACACCGGGGAGCTGTTTTTT. Its translation: CASSQKANTGELFF.

The chain links TRBV11-2 to TRBJ2-7; 8 nucleotides agree with TRBD1. The germline V gene has CDR1 SGHAT and CDR2 FQNNGV. V shed 1 base, J shed 4 bases, and the junction held 12 bases outside the gene matches. The CDR3 is 17 amino acids. In nucleotides, the CDR3 is TGTGCCAGCAGCTTAGTGGGTCTGGGGACAGGTGGGTACGAGCAGTACTTC. This codes for CASSLVGLGTGGYEQYF.

V gene TRBV3-1 (or the pseudogene TRBV3-2) combines with J gene TRBJ1-2; TRBD1 agrees at 8 bases. Looked up from germline, CDR1 is LGHDT and CDR2 is YNNKEL (reference sequence). V lost 1 base and J lost 4; bases outside the gene matches: 14. The CDR3 is 18 residues long. CDR3 sequence reads: CASSQVDLVTGGSYGYTF. The CDR3 coding sequence is TGTGCCAGCAGCCAAGTTGACCTCGTAACAGGGGGTTCCTATGGCTACACCTTC.

The V call is TRBV10-3, the J call TRBJ2-3, with D unclear. Trimming took off 5 bases at V and 0 bases at J, with 9 bases between the two ends. Germline CDR1 is ENHRY and CDR2 is SYGVKD. The CDR3 contains 14 residues. The CDR3 nucleotides read TGTGCCATCAGTACCAGGCATAGCACAGATACGCAGTATTTT. Residues: CAISTRHSTDTQYF.